A selection of T cell receptor beta chains follows, all from one sample in a study of cytomegalovirus exposure and HLA in healthy donors. This table comes from immunoSEQ multiplex PCR, and its TCRdb copy is limited to in-frame clones, with some not included. Its listing shows about 200,000 clones. Sequenced material: PBMCs. These receptors all come from a girl aged 2-10 years in good health and CMV-seropositive. Both conserved end residues are part of each CDR3. A D gene is named only where the DNA matches it firmly.

cdr3_nt: TGTGCCAGCAGTTTCCTTTGGGAGGGTTCACCTCTTAGCACAGATACGCAGTATTTT
cdr3_aa: CASSFLWEGSPLSTDTQYF
d_call: TRBD2
j_call: TRBJ2-3
v_call: TRBV28

cdr3_nt: TGTGCCAGCAGCCCTGTGGGGCTAAACTATGGCTACACCTTC
cdr3_aa: CASSPVGLNYGYTF
d_call: NA
j_call: TRBJ1-2
v_call: TRBV28

cdr3_nt: TGCAGCGCCCGGACACTCTCTGGAAACACCATATATTTT
cdr3_aa: CSARTLSGNTIYF
d_call: NA
j_call: TRBJ1-3
v_call: TRBV29-1

cdr3_nt: TGTGCCAGCAGCCCTACGGGGGGCTCTAGTTCGCAGTATTTT
cdr3_aa: CASSPTGGSSSQYF
d_call: NA
j_call: TRBJ2-3
v_call: TRBV11-3

cdr3_nt: TGTGCCACCAGCAGGTCCCCGGGACAGCAAGAGACCCAGTACTTC
cdr3_aa: CATSRSPGQQETQYF
d_call: TRBD1
j_call: TRBJ2-5
v_call: TRBV15

cdr3_nt: TGTGCCTGGTTCCGTGGAGATGGCTACACCTTC
cdr3_aa: CAWFRGDGYTF
d_call: NA
j_call: TRBJ1-2
v_call: TRBV30

cdr3_nt: TGTGCCTGGGGGACAGGGACTAATGAAAAACTGTTTTTT
cdr3_aa: CAWGTGTNEKLFF
d_call: TRBD1
j_call: TRBJ1-4
v_call: TRBV30

cdr3_nt: TGCGCCAGCAGCCCGGGGGGGACCTATAATTCACCCCTCCACTTT
cdr3_aa: CASSPGGTYNSPLHF
d_call: NA
j_call: TRBJ1-6
v_call: TRBV4-1

cdr3_nt: TGTGCCAGCAGCTTAGGATCATCCAGGGGGCTCGGAGAAAAACTGTTTTTT
cdr3_aa: CASSLGSSRGLGEKLFF
d_call: TRBD1
j_call: TRBJ1-4
v_call: TRBV11-2

cdr3_nt: TGTGCCAGTCAACAGGGGAACTATGGCTACACCTTC
cdr3_aa: CASQQGNYGYTF
d_call: TRBD1
j_call: TRBJ1-2
v_call: TRBV2

cdr3_nt: TGCGCCTCCCGAGCGAACACCGGGGAGCTGTTTTTT
cdr3_aa: CASRANTGELFF
d_call: NA
j_call: TRBJ2-2
v_call: TRBV10-2

cdr3_nt: TGTGCCAGCAGCGTAGGTACTAGCGGTACCACAGATACGCAGTATTTT
cdr3_aa: CASSVGTSGTTDTQYF
d_call: TRBD2
j_call: TRBJ2-3
v_call: TRBV9

cdr3_nt: TGTGCCAGCAGCTTGGTGGCGGGGGGTTCCACAGATACGCAGTATTTT
cdr3_aa: CASSLVAGGSTDTQYF
d_call: TRBD2
j_call: TRBJ2-3
v_call: TRBV5-4

cdr3_nt: TGCGCCAGCAGCCTCGGGACAGGGCGATTTGAAGCTTTCTTT
cdr3_aa: CASSLGTGRFEAFF
d_call: TRBD1
j_call: TRBJ1-1
v_call: TRBV5-1

cdr3_nt: TGCGCCAGCAGCCAACAGGGCCGCGGGAGCTCCTACGAGCAGTACTTC
cdr3_aa: CASSQQGRGSSYEQYF
d_call: NA
j_call: TRBJ2-7
v_call: TRBV5-1

cdr3_nt: TGTGCCAGCAGTTTAACTAGCGGGAGGGTCCACGAGCAGTACTTC
cdr3_aa: CASSLTSGRVHEQYF
d_call: TRBD2
j_call: TRBJ2-7
v_call: TRBV28

cdr3_nt: TGTGCCAGCAGTTCCCCGGTGAGCAATCAGCCCCAGCATTTT
cdr3_aa: CASSSPVSNQPQHF
d_call: NA
j_call: TRBJ1-5
v_call: TRBV28

cdr3_nt: TGTGCCAGCAGCCAAGACAGGGGGCGGGAAAAACTGTTTTTT
cdr3_aa: CASSQDRGREKLFF
d_call: TRBD1
j_call: TRBJ1-4
v_call: TRBV7-2

cdr3_nt: TGTGCCAGCAGTCGTAAGGGGGGGACACAATCTGGAAACACCATATATTTT
cdr3_aa: CASSRKGGTQSGNTIYF
d_call: NA
j_call: TRBJ1-3
v_call: TRBV7-3

cdr3_nt: TGTGCCATCAGTGCAACGGGACAGGGGGGGTTAAAACTGTTTTTT
cdr3_aa: CAISATGQGGLKLFF
d_call: TRBD1
j_call: TRBJ1-4
v_call: TRBV10-3

cdr3_nt: TGTGCCAGCGGAGACAGGGGTAGGGTCACTGAAGCTTTCTTT
cdr3_aa: CASGDRGRVTEAFF
d_call: TRBD1
j_call: TRBJ1-1
v_call: TRBV25-1

cdr3_nt: TGTGCCAGCAGTTTATCGATCCGGGACAGGGGCACTGAAGCTTTCTTT
cdr3_aa: CASSLSIRDRGTEAFF
d_call: TRBD1
j_call: TRBJ1-1
v_call: TRBV27

cdr3_nt: TGTGCCAGCAGCCTCTCTTCTTATCAGCCCCAGCATTTT
cdr3_aa: CASSLSSYQPQHF
d_call: NA
j_call: TRBJ1-5
v_call: TRBV7-8

cdr3_nt: TGCGCCAGCAGCCAAGATTCGGGGATAGATGAGCAGTTCTTC
cdr3_aa: CASSQDSGIDEQFF
d_call: NA
j_call: TRBJ2-1
v_call: TRBV4-1

cdr3_nt: TGCGCCAGCAGCCAAGATCTCCCCACGACAGGGCCCTATGGCTACACCTTC
cdr3_aa: CASSQDLPTTGPYGYTF
d_call: TRBD1
j_call: TRBJ1-2
v_call: TRBV4-1

cdr3_nt: TGCGCCAGCAGCCACCCCGGCGGGACAGGGGTCCTCTCTGGGGCCAACGTCCTGACTTTC
cdr3_aa: CASSHPGGTGVLSGANVLTF
d_call: TRBD1
j_call: TRBJ2-6
v_call: TRBV4-1

cdr3_nt: TGTGCCAGTAGGCTACAGGGGGCCTATGAGCAGTTCTTC
cdr3_aa: CASRLQGAYEQFF
d_call: TRBD1
j_call: TRBJ2-1
v_call: TRBV19

cdr3_nt: TGTGCCAGCAGCTTACTACAGGGAAACACCATATATTTT
cdr3_aa: CASSLLQGNTIYF
d_call: NA
j_call: TRBJ1-3
v_call: TRBV7-8

cdr3_nt: TGTGCCAGCAGCTTAAGCAGCGGGAGATGGGAAGAGACCCAGTACTTC
cdr3_aa: CASSLSSGRWEETQYF
d_call: TRBD2
j_call: TRBJ2-5
v_call: TRBV7-9

cdr3_nt: TGTGCCAGCTCACCCGCACCGCGGACTAGCGGGATCTCTGGGGCCAACGTCCTGACTTTC
cdr3_aa: CASSPAPRTSGISGANVLTF
d_call: TRBD2
j_call: TRBJ2-6
v_call: TRBV18

cdr3_nt: TGTGCCAGCAGCTTAGGGCCGGGACTGGAAGGGGAGACCCAGTACTTC
cdr3_aa: CASSLGPGLEGETQYF
d_call: NA
j_call: TRBJ2-5
v_call: TRBV7-9

cdr3_nt: TGCGCCAGCAGTCAAAACGGCGGATACGAGCAGTACTTC
cdr3_aa: CASSQNGGYEQYF
d_call: NA
j_call: TRBJ2-7
v_call: TRBV10-2

cdr3_nt: TGTGCCAGCAGTGGGGTAGGGGGAGCAAATCAGCCCCAGCATTTT
cdr3_aa: CASSGVGGANQPQHF
d_call: NA
j_call: TRBJ1-5
v_call: TRBV6-1

cdr3_nt: TGCGCCAGCGCAACAGCCCCGACTAGCGGGAGGGCGCCCACAGATACGCAGTATTTT
cdr3_aa: CASATAPTSGRAPTDTQYF
d_call: TRBD2
j_call: TRBJ2-3
v_call: TRBV5-1

cdr3_nt: TGTGCCTGTTCGGGACTCCACAATGAGCAGTTCTTC
cdr3_aa: CACSGLHNEQFF
d_call: NA
j_call: TRBJ2-1
v_call: TRBV28

cdr3_nt: TGTGCCAGCAGCAAGGAGTTTGGTACGCAGTATTTT
cdr3_aa: CASSKEFGTQYF
d_call: NA
j_call: TRBJ2-3
v_call: TRBV7-9

cdr3_nt: TGTGCCAGCAGCGTTGGGACAGGGCTTAAGGAGACCCAGTACTTC
cdr3_aa: CASSVGTGLKETQYF
d_call: TRBD1
j_call: TRBJ2-5
v_call: TRBV9

cdr3_nt: TGTGCCAGCAGCTTAGCGGGAGGATCCTACGAGCAGTACTTC
cdr3_aa: CASSLAGGSYEQYF
d_call: TRBD2
j_call: TRBJ2-7
v_call: TRBV5-6

cdr3_nt: TGTGCCAGCAGCCCTCGGGCTAGCGGGAGAATCACCGGGGAGCTGTTTTTT
cdr3_aa: CASSPRASGRITGELFF
d_call: TRBD2
j_call: TRBJ2-2
v_call: TRBV7-9

cdr3_nt: TGTGCCAGCAGCTTGGACAGGGGAACGAGTGGCTACACCTTC
cdr3_aa: CASSLDRGTSGYTF
d_call: TRBD1
j_call: TRBJ1-2
v_call: TRBV7-9

cdr3_nt: TGTGCCAGCAGCTACAGGGGCCCCACTGAAGCTTTCTTT
cdr3_aa: CASSYRGPTEAFF
d_call: TRBD1
j_call: TRBJ1-1
v_call: TRBV27

cdr3_nt: TGTGCCAGCAGCTTGCGGCAGAGCACAGATACGCAGTATTTT
cdr3_aa: CASSLRQSTDTQYF
d_call: NA
j_call: TRBJ2-3
v_call: TRBV7-2

cdr3_nt: TGTGCCATCAGTGAGTTAGACGGAGGATCTGGGGCCAACGTCCTGACTTTC
cdr3_aa: CAISELDGGSGANVLTF
d_call: NA
j_call: TRBJ2-6
v_call: TRBV10-3

cdr3_nt: TGTGCCATCAGTGAAGCCGGGACAGGTATCAACGAGCAGTACTTC
cdr3_aa: CAISEAGTGINEQYF
d_call: TRBD1
j_call: TRBJ2-7
v_call: TRBV10-3

cdr3_nt: TGTGCCAGCAGTTCTCGGGCCGGGCACAGGGATGGAACCTACGAGCAGTACTTC
cdr3_aa: CASSSRAGHRDGTYEQYF
d_call: NA
j_call: TRBJ2-7
v_call: TRBV27

cdr3_nt: TGTGCCAGCAGCCCCGTTTTCTCGAATCCATACGAGCAGTACTTC
cdr3_aa: CASSPVFSNPYEQYF
d_call: NA
j_call: TRBJ2-7
v_call: TRBV7-2

cdr3_nt: TGTGCCAGCGGCCCGAGGGGGTCTACGAACACTGAAGCTTTCTTT
cdr3_aa: CASGPRGSTNTEAFF
d_call: NA
j_call: TRBJ1-1
v_call: TRBV27

cdr3_nt: TGTGCCAGCAGCCGGAGACTCCTTGGGAATTCACCCCTCCACTTT
cdr3_aa: CASSRRLLGNSPLHF
d_call: NA
j_call: TRBJ1-6
v_call: TRBV5-6

cdr3_nt: TGCGCCAGCAGCTTGGTACGCGGGAGAGGGACCGGGGAGCTGTTTTTT
cdr3_aa: CASSLVRGRGTGELFF
d_call: TRBD2
j_call: TRBJ2-2
v_call: TRBV5-1

cdr3_nt: TGCGCCAGCAGCTTGGCCGGTGAAGCTTTCTTT
cdr3_aa: CASSLAGEAFF
d_call: NA
j_call: TRBJ1-1
v_call: TRBV5-1

cdr3_nt: TGTGCCAGCAGCTTAGCAGTTCTAGCGGGAAGGACCGGGGAGCTGTTTTTT
cdr3_aa: CASSLAVLAGRTGELFF
d_call: TRBD2
j_call: TRBJ2-2
v_call: TRBV7-2

cdr3_nt: TGTGCCAGCAGAGCTCCGGGACTAGCGGGACTGGGGGAGCAGTTCTTC
cdr3_aa: CASRAPGLAGLGEQFF
d_call: TRBD2
j_call: TRBJ2-1
v_call: TRBV27

cdr3_nt: TGTGCCAGCAGCTTAGACCGTGCAGCGGGGAGCGGGGAGACCCAGTACTTC
cdr3_aa: CASSLDRAAGSGETQYF
d_call: TRBD2
j_call: TRBJ2-5
v_call: TRBV7-9

cdr3_nt: TGTGCCAGCAGCCCAGGGGGACAGGCATCCGAGCAGTACTTC
cdr3_aa: CASSPGGQASEQYF
d_call: TRBD1
j_call: TRBJ2-7
v_call: TRBV7-9

cdr3_nt: TGTGCCAGCAGTTTACCGCTGGGCCAAGCTTTCTTT
cdr3_aa: CASSLPLGQAFF
d_call: NA
j_call: TRBJ1-1
v_call: TRBV28

cdr3_nt: TGCGCCAGCAGCCCGGAGGGGACTTCCGCCTACGAGCAGTACTTC
cdr3_aa: CASSPEGTSAYEQYF
d_call: NA
j_call: TRBJ2-7
v_call: TRBV5-1

cdr3_nt: TGTGCCAGCAGTTACTCCAGGACACCGAACTATGGCTACACCTTC
cdr3_aa: CASSYSRTPNYGYTF
d_call: NA
j_call: TRBJ1-2
v_call: TRBV6-5

cdr3_nt: TGTGCCAGCAGCGCGAAGATGAACACTGAAGCTTTCTTT
cdr3_aa: CASSAKMNTEAFF
d_call: NA
j_call: TRBJ1-1
v_call: TRBV5-4

cdr3_nt: TGTGCCAGCAGCTTACAGGGAAGGAACAATGAGCAGTTCTTC
cdr3_aa: CASSLQGRNNEQFF
d_call: NA
j_call: TRBJ2-1
v_call: TRBV7-2